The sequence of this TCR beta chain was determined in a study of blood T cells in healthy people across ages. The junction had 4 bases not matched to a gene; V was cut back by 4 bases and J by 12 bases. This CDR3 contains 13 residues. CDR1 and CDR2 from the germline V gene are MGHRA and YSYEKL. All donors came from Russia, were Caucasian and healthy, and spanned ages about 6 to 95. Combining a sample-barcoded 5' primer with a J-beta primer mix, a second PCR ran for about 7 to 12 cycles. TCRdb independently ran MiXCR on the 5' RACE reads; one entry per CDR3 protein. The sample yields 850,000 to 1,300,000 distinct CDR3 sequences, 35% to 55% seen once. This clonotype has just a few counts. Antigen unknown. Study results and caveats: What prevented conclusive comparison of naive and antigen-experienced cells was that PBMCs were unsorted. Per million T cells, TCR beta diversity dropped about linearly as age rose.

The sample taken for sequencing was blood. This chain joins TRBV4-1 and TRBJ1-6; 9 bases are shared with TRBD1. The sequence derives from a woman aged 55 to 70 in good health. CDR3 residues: CASSLGQGRPLHF. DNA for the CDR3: TGCGCCAGCAGCCTAGGACAGGGGCGACCCCTCCACTTT.